The 10 T cell receptor beta chains in this list originate from one sample, sequenced in a study of T cells after yellow fever vaccination. In TCRdb, the 5' RACE reads were re-called with MiXCR into one record per CDR3 protein. This sample has around 46,000 distinct CDR3 sequences, with roughly 7.1% found just once. Sequences were derived from CD8+ T cells not binding an NS4B(214-222) dextramer, sorted from PBMCs, sampled 45 days after the yellow fever booster vaccination. Source of these receptors: a man under 40 who received the YFV17D yellow fever vaccine.

This clonotype was seen at least ten times. The chain employs TRBV6-5 and TRBJ2-7, with a tentative D call TRBD1 (6 bases). The CDR3 has 13 residues. V lost 0 bases and J 5 bases, leaving 8 bases between the germline ends. CDR1 is MNHEY and CDR2 is SVGAGI in the germline V gene. CDR3 nucleotides: TGTGCCAGCAGTTACTCCAGGGGCGACGAGCAGTACTTC. Translated: CASSYSRGDEQYF.

Many counts were recorded for this clonotype. V usage is TRBV6-1 and J usage is TRBJ2-7; TRBD2 might be the D (5 bases). Germline CDR1 and CDR2: MNHNS and SASEGT. The CDR3 runs 14 residues. Between the trimmed V and J ends, which lost 8 bases and 6 bases, there was a span of 20 bases. The CDR3 reads CASLKYSDGGEQYF. The CDR3 DNA sequence: TGTGCCAGCCTAAAGTACTCCGATGGAGGCGAGCAGTACTTC.

This clonotype was seen ten or more times. The chain joins TRBV9 to TRBJ2-1; the D gene could be TRBD1 or TRBD2 (5 bases each). Between the trimmed V and J ends, which lost 3 bases and 9 bases, there was a span of 7 bases. The germline CDR1 and CDR2 sequences are SGDLS and YYNGEE. The CDR3 length is 11 residues. CDR3 sequence reads: CASSAGGEQFF. DNA of the CDR3: TGTGCCAGCAGCGCTGGGGGTGAGCAGTTCTTC.

This clonotype has a count of ten or more. The chain couples TRBV29-1 to TRBJ2-3, with D perhaps matching TRBD2 (6 bases). The CDR3 is 13 amino acids. Germline-derived CDR1 and CDR2 are SQVTM and ANQGSEA. The CDR3 sequence is CTHGAGSTDTQYF. CDR3 sequence (DNA): TGCACCCATGGAGCGGGTAGCACAGATACGCAGTATTTT.

This clonotype has a count of ten or more. This chain connects TRBV4-3 to TRBJ2-2; D is ambiguous. This CDR3 comprises 17 residues. Germline loops: CDR1 LGHNA, CDR2 YSLEER. The V and J ends lost 0 bases and 3 bases respectively, with 14 bases between them. CDR3: CASSQDLSDGYTGELFF. In DNA, the CDR3 is TGCGCCAGCAGCCAAGATTTGTCGGACGGCTACACCGGGGAGCTGTTTTTT.

This clonotype was detected ten times or more. The chain carries TRBV20-1 and TRBJ2-1; 7 nucleotides line up with TRBD2. This CDR3 contains 16 residues. Unmatched junction bases numbered 12, after V lost 3 bases and J lost 4 bases. From germline, CDR1 is DFQATT and CDR2 SNEGSKA (reference sequence). The CDR3 bases are TGCAGTGCTAGGCCCAGGGTCGGGAGGACTTACAATGAGCAGTTCTTC. Residues: CSARPRVGRTYNEQFF.

This clonotype was seen ten or more times. One junction end disagrees with the germline gene, perhaps due to a read error. This chain connects TRBV13 to TRBJ2-7; 7 nucleotides align to TRBD1. The CDR3 runs to 13 residues. In germline, CDR1 is PRHDT, CDR2 FYEKMQ (reference sequence). The CDR3 DNA follows: TGTGCCAGCAGCCTAGGGTCCAGGGGGGAGCAGTACTTC. Translation gives CASSLGSRGEQYF.

This clonotype was seen many times. The chain employs TRBV7-3 and TRBJ1-2, with TRBD1 matching 7 bases. The CDR3 contains 14 residues. Germline V gene lookup returns CDR1 SGHTA and CDR2 FQGTGA. Germline trimming cut 0 bases from V and 3 bases from J; bases unmatched to any gene: 1. The CDR3 loop reads CASSLTGGDYGYTF. The CDR3 nucleotides are TGTGCCAGCAGCTTAACAGGGGGCGACTATGGCTACACCTTC. Full variable domain (outside the CDR3, taken from reference TRBV7-3 and TRBJ1-2): GAGVSQTPSNKVTEKGKYVELRCDPISGHTALYWYRQSLGQGPEFLIYFQGTGAADDSGLPNDRFFAVRPEGSVSTLKIQRTERGDSAVYLCASSLTGGDYGYTFGSGTRLTVV.

This clonotype was detected ten times or more. The junction shows a germline mismatch at one end, possibly a read error. This chain joins TRBV6-5 and TRBJ2-2, with D maybe TRBD1 (6 bases). CDR1 and CDR2 from the germline V gene are MNHEY and SVGAGI. This CDR3 contains 16 residues. The chain's CDR3 is CASSSQGLSNTGELFF. CDR3 in DNA: TGTGCCAGCAGTTCTCAGGGGCTCTCGAATACCGGGGAGCTGTTTTTT.

The J gene is TRBJ2-1, the V gene TRBV7-9; D gene uncertain. The CDR3 covers 13 residues. Germline V gene lookup returns CDR1 SEHNR and CDR2 FQNEAQ (reference sequence). V dropped 5 bases and J dropped 6 bases, with 11 bases sitting between them. The CDR3 DNA reads as TGTGCCAGCAGCCGCCCCCCATCCAATGAGCAGTTCTTC. The encoded protein is CASSRPPSNEQFF.